This T cell receptor beta chain was sequenced for a study of spatial heterogeneity in lung cancer. Notes on the study in general: Mutation tallies in tumors tracked expanded intratumoral alpha and beta TCR counts. Ubiquitous and regional expanded TCR counts correlated with ubiquitous and regional nonsynonymous mutations, respectively.

Germline values: CDR1 SEHNR, CDR2 FQNEAQ (reference sequence). Trimming took 3 bases from V and 5 from J, leaving 7 bases between them. The CDR3 runs to 13 residues. The time point was: sample taken at primary tumor resection. No cell sorting; template was whole RNA from tumor, lung tissue or PBMC. Each CDR3 protein is one row after TCRdb ran MiXCR on the 5' RACE reads. The repertoire includes about 18,000 distinct CDR3 sequences, 6.5% to 8.5% of them detected once, and less than 30% sits in the top ten. About this clonotype: As yet, its antigen is unknown.

This rearrangement joins TRBV7-9 to TRBJ1-4; no clear D gene. The starting material was lung tumor tissue, obtained at surgery. The source of this sequence is a male donor with early-stage non-small cell lung cancer. CDR3 nucleotide sequence: TGTGCCAGCAGCTTTTCGGGGAATGAAAAACTGTTTTTT. Translating it yields CASSFSGNEKLFF.